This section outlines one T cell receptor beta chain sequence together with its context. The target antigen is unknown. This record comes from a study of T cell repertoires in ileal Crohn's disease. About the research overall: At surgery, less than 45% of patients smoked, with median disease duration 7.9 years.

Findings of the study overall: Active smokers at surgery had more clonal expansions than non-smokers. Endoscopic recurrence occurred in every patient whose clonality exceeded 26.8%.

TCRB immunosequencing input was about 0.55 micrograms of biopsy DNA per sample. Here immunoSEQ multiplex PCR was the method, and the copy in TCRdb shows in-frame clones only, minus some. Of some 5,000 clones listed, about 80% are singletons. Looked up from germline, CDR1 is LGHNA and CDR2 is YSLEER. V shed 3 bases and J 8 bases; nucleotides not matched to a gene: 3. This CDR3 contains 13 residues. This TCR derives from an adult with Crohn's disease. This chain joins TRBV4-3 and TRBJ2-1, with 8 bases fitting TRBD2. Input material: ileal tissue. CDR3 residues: CASSQNGGDEQFF. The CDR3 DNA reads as TGCGCCAGCAGCCAGAACGGGGGGGATGAGCAGTTCTTC.